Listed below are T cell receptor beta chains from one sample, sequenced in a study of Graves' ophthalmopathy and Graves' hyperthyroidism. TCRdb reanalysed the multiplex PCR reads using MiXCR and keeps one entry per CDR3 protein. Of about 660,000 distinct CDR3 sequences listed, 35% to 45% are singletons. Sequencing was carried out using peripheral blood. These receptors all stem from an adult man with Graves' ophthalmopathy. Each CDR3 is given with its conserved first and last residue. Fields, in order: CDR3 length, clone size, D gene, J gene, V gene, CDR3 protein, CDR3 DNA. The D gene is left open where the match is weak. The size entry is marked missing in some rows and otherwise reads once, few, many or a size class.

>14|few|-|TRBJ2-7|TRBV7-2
CASSQTATLYEQYF
TGTGCCAGCAGCCAGACTGCAACACTCTACGAGCAGTACTTC
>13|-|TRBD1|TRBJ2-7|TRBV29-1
CSFPTGGLYEQYF
TGCAGCTTTCCGACAGGGGGACTGTACGAGCAGTACTTC
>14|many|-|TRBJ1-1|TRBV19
CASQGGAANTEAFF
TGTGCCAGCCAGGGCGGGGCAGCGAACACTGAAGCTTTCTTT
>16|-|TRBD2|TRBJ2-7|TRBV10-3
CAISPGLAATSYEQYF
TGTGCCATCAGCCCGGGACTAGCGGCGACCTCCTACGAGCAGTACTTT
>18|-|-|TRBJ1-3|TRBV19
CASSIETPGRPLGNTIYF
TGTGCCAGTAGTATAGAGACGCCCGGGCGTCCTCTTGGAAACACCATATATTTT
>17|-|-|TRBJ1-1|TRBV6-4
CASSYSYDTLMNTEAFF
TGTGCCAGCAGTTACTCCTACGACACGCTCATGAACACTGAAGCTTTCTTT
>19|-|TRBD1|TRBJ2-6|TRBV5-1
CASSPWGAGGSPGANVLTF
TGCGCCAGCAGCCCCTGGGGAGCAGGGGGCAGTCCTGGGGCCAACGTCCTGACTTTC
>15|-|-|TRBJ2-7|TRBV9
CAGSLGGDSSYEQYF
TGTGCCGGCAGCCTGGGGGGGGACAGTTCCTACGAGCAGTACTTC
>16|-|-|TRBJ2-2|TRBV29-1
CSVEDSGSTGTGELFF
TGCAGCGTTGAAGATAGTGGGAGCACGGGTACCGGGGAGCTGTTTTTT
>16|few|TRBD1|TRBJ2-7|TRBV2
CASSLGDWDSRYEQYF
TGTGCCAGCAGTTTAGGGGATTGGGACAGTCGATACGAGCAGTACTTC
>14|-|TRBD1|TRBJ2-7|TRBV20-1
CSAREGQGLYEQYF
TGCAGTGCTAGGGAAGGACAGGGCCTCTACGAGCAGTACTTC
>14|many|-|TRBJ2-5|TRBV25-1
CASSNRPRGETQYF
TGTGCCAGCAGTAACCGACCTCGGGGCGAGACCCAGTACTTC
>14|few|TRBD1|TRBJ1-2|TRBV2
CASTGTGSTYGYTF
TGTGCCAGCACCGGGACAGGGTCTACTTATGGCTACACCTTC
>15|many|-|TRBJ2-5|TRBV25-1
CARLGGQGLWKTQYF
TGTGCCAGACTGGGGGGGCAGGGCTTGTGGAAGACCCAGTACTTC
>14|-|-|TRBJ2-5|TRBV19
CASSISPGQETQYF
TGTGCCAGTAGTATAAGCCCGGGACAAGAGACCCAGTACTTC
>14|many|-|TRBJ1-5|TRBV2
CASSSRQGNQPQHF
TGTGCCAGCAGTAGTAGGCAGGGGAATCAGCCCCAGCATTTT
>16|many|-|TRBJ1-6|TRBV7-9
CASSLDAPQGISPLHF
TGTGCCAGCAGCTTAGATGCCCCGCAGGGGATTTCCCCCCTCCACTTT
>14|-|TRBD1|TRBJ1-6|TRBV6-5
CASSRDRVRSPLHF
TGTGCCAGCAGTCGTGACAGGGTGAGGTCACCCCTCCACTTT
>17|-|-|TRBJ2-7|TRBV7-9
CASSQVAGAGEGYEQYF
TGTGCCAGCAGCCAAGTGGCGGGGGCGGGAGAAGGTTACGAGCAGTACTTC
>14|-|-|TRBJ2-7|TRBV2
CAISPNRVKNEQYF
TGTGCCATCAGCCCCAACAGGGTTAAGAACGAGCAGTACTTC
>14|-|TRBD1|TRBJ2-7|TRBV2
CASSEGDRRYEQYF
TGTGCCAGCAGCGAGGGGGACAGGAGGTACGAGCAGTACTTC
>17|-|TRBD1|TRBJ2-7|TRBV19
CASSPSLRQGSLHEQYF
TGTGCCAGTAGTCCAAGCCTCAGACAGGGGTCACTACACGAGCAGTACTTC
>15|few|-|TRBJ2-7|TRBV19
CASSMGAPSSYEQYF
TGTGCCAGTAGTATGGGAGCGCCAAGCTCCTACGAGCAGTACTTC
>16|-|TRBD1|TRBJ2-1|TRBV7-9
CASSTSGTGRLGEQFF
TGTGCCAGCAGCACATCCGGGACAGGGAGGCTCGGGGAGCAGTTCTTC
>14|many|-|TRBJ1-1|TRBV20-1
CSARDPGRNTEAFF
TGCAGTGCTAGAGACCCGGGCAGGAACACTGAAGCTTTCTTT
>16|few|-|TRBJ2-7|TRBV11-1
CASSHTGTSLGYEQYF
TGTGCCAGCAGTCACACCGGGACTTCGTTAGGCTACGAGCAGTACTTC
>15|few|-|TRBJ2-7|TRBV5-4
CASTIKGSAHYEQYF
TGTGCCAGCACTATTAAGGGCTCGGCACATTACGAGCAGTACTTC
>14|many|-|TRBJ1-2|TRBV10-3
CASSETGTNYGYTF
TGTGCCAGCAGTGAAACCGGCACTAACTATGGCTACACCTTC
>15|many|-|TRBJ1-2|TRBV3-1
CASSQDETGVYGYTF
TGTGCCAGCAGCCAAGATGAGACAGGCGTCTATGGCTACACCTTC
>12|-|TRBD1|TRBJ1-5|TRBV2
CAGAGGWQPQHF
TGTGCCGGTGCAGGGGGCTGGCAGCCCCAGCATTTT
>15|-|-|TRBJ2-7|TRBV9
CASSSYGTAYYEQYF
TGTGCCAGCAGCTCCTACGGGACCGCTTACTACGAGCAGTACTTC
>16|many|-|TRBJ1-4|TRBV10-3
CAISEELGGSGEKLFF
TGTGCCATCAGTGAGGAACTCGGGGGTTCGGGCGAAAAACTGTTTTTT
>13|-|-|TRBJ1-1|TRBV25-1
CASVEWVTGEAFF
TGTGCCAGCGTTGAATGGGTTACGGGTGAAGCTTTCTTT
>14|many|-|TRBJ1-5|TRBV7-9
CASSLGQTDQPQHF
TGTGCCAGCAGCTTAGGACAGACAGATCAGCCCCAGCATTTT
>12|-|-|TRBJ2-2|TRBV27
CASSTPTGELFF
TGTGCCAGCAGTACACCCACCGGGGAGCTGTTTTTT
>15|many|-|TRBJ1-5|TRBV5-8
CASTLSEGRQQPQHF
TGTGCCAGCACCCTATCAGAGGGGAGGCAACAGCCCCAGCATTTT
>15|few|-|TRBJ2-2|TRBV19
CASTEGPANTGELFF
TGTGCCAGTACCGAGGGCCCAGCAAACACCGGGGAGCTGTTTTTT
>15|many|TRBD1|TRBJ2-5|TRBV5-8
CASSLDDRGLETQYF
TGTGCCAGCAGCTTAGATGACAGGGGGTTAGAGACCCAGTACTTC
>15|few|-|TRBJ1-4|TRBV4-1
CASSLSRYSNEKLFF
TGCGCCAGCAGCCTTTCCCGATATTCTAATGAAAAACTGTTTTTT
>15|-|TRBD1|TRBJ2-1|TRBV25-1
CASSRGTGNYNEQFF
TGTGCCAGCAGTCGGGGGACAGGGAACTACAATGAGCAGTTCTTC
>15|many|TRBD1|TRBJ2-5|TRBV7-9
CASSWRDREQETQYF
TGTGCCAGCAGTTGGCGCGACAGGGAACAAGAGACCCAGTACTTC
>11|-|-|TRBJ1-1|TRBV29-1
CSVDPNTEAFF
TGCAGCGTTGACCCTAACACTGAAGCTTTCTTT
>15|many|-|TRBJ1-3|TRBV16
CASSQSTGFGNTIYF
TGTGCCAGCAGCCAATCTACGGGCTTTGGAAACACCATATATTTT
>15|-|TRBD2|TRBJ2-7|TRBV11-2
CASSSPGLAGVEQYF
TGTGCCAGCAGCTCGCCGGGACTAGCGGGAGTCGAGCAGTACTTC
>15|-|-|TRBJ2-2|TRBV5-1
CASSLTRTQAGELFF
TGCGCCAGCAGCTTGACGCGGACACAGGCAGGGGAGCTGTTTTTT
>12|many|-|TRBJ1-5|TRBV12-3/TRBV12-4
CASSLGYEPQHF
TGTGCCAGCAGTTTAGGTTACGAGCCCCAGCATTTT
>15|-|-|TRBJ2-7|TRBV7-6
CASSGWGFGHYEQYF
TGTGCCAGCAGCGGATGGGGGTTCGGACACTACGAGCAGTACTTC
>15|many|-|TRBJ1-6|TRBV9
CASSQDGVRNSPLHF
TGTGCCAGCAGCCAAGATGGAGTCAGGAATTCACCCCTCCACTTT
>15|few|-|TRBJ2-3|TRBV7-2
CASSLQTGTLDTQYF
TGTGCCAGCAGCTTACAGACAGGGACTTTGGATACGCAGTATTTT
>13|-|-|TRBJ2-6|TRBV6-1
CASSAQGGDVLTF
TGTGCCAGCAGTGCGCAGGGGGGCGACGTCCTGACTTTC
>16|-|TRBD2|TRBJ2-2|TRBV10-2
CASSSRLAGVTGELFF
TGCGCCAGCAGTTCCAGGCTAGCGGGAGTCACCGGGGAGCTGTTTTTT
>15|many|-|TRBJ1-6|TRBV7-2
CASSLGLQNNSPLHF
TGTGCCAGCAGCTTAGGCTTACAGAATAATTCACCCCTCCACTTT
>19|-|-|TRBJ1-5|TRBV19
CASSSLDGLRIYSNQTQHF
TGTGCCAGTAGTAGCCTAGACGGTCTCCGGATTTATAGCAATCAGACCCAGCATTTT
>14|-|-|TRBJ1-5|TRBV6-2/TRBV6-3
CASNRQGNNQPQHF
TGTGCCAGCAACAGGCAGGGAAACAATCAGCCCCAGCATTTT
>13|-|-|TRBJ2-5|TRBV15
CATSSQGGETQYF
TGTGCCACCAGCAGCCAAGGAGGAGAGACCCAGTACTTC
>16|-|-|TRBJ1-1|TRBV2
CASSPIEGQAKSEAFF
TGTGCCAGCTCCCCTATCGAGGGACAAGCTAAATCTGAAGCTTTCTTT
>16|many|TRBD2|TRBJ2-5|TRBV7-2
CASSLAPASGLETQYF
TGTGCCAGCAGCTTAGCGCCGGCTAGCGGGTTAGAGACCCAGTACTTC
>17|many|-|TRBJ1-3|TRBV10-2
CASSEWAFVNSGNTIYF
TGCGCCAGCAGTGAGTGGGCGTTCGTGAACTCTGGAAACACCATATATTTT
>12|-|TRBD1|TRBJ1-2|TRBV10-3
CAIRTGSRGYTF
TGTGCCATCAGGACAGGGTCCAGGGGCTACACCTTC